This T cell receptor (beta chain) emerged from a study of blood T cell repertoires in COVID-19. About the study: There were acute and convalescent COVID-19 samples, and they came from the United States, Italy and Spain. Nucleic acid was either cDNA or gDNA, and it came from T cells, B-cell-depleted T cells, or PBMCs.

How the authors handled the data: The assay estimated nucleated cells by amplifying reference gene primers. Produced via immunoSEQ multiplex PCR; TCRdb's table is partial and in-frame only. That table gives V, J and clone size, and the DNA gave D and trimming. Among roughly 180,000 clones, more than 85% were seen once, and the ten largest hold 0.99%. The CDR3 covers 15 residues. The germline V gene encodes CDR1 SNHLY and CDR2 FYNNEI. Trimming cost V 4 bases and J 5 bases; bases outside gene matches: 7. The sequenced material came from peripheral blood. This receptor was obtained from a young man with acute or convalescent COVID-19. The chain combines TRBV2 with TRBJ1-4; TRBD1 matches at 7 bases. This chain's CDR3 is CASSGFGRGNEKLFF. Here the CDR3 DNA reads TGTGCCAGCAGTGGGTTCGGCAGGGGGAATGAAAAACTGTTTTTT.